The present entry profiles one T cell receptor (beta chain) with its context. One end of the junction fails to match germline, which may point to a read error. This specimen belongs to a study of read filtering for tumor transcriptome and immune sequencing. Study-level background: Among patients, around 18 were male and about 15 female, aged about 45 to 90 (mean approximately 62). R-ISS stage counts were about eight for I, about 17 for II, about seven for III. DNase treatment preceded whole-transcriptome library preparation. RNA-seq yielded only about 80 to 1,400 TCR reads, IR-seq about 3.5 to 11 million.

The library was built from about 400 ng RNA with molecular barcoded adaptors for alpha/delta and beta/gamma chains. TCRdb reanalysed the reads using MiXCR and keeps one entry per CDR3 protein. The sample has about 19,000 distinct CDR3 sequences, approximately 20% seen once. Germline CDR1 is SGHRS and CDR2 is YFSETQ. The CDR3 contains 15 residues. Sequenced material: a population of CD138-negative cells sorted from bone marrow. The rearrangement uses TRBV5-1 and TRBJ2-1; no clear D. The sequence derives from a donor at least 40 years old with multiple myeloma. The DNA of the CDR3 is TGCGCCAGCAGCTTTGCCAATATGGGATACAACGAGCAGTTCTTC. It yields the protein CASSFANMGYNEQFF.